The clone carrying this T cell receptor (beta chain) was counted between two and nine times. Alongside a J-beta primer mix, a sample-barcoded 5' primer served in a second PCR lasting about 6 to 11 cycles. A template-switch adaptor that had 12 random nucleotides put a tag on each cDNA molecule. TCRdb redid the calling of the 5' RACE reads with MiXCR, one entry per CDR3 protein. This sample has about 940,000 distinct CDR3 sequences; around 48% occur once, and the top ten carry 13%. The data derive from a study of blood T cells in healthy people across ages. Looking at the study overall: Template switching captured about one barcoded beta molecule per two T cells.

The authors extracted at least 5 micrograms of total RNA per sample. Sample: blood. The receptor's source is a man aged 25 to 40 in good health.

This chain's CDR3 is CASSYPGTNTEAFF. CDR3 DNA: TGTGCCAGCAGTTACCCCGGGACGAACACTGAAGCTTTCTTT. The V and J genes are TRBV6-5 and TRBJ1-1, with D tentatively TRBD1 (5 bases). Germline values: CDR1 MNHEY, CDR2 SVGAGI. The CDR3 sequence is 14 residues long. V lost 2 bases, J lost 1 base, and 8 bases lay in between.